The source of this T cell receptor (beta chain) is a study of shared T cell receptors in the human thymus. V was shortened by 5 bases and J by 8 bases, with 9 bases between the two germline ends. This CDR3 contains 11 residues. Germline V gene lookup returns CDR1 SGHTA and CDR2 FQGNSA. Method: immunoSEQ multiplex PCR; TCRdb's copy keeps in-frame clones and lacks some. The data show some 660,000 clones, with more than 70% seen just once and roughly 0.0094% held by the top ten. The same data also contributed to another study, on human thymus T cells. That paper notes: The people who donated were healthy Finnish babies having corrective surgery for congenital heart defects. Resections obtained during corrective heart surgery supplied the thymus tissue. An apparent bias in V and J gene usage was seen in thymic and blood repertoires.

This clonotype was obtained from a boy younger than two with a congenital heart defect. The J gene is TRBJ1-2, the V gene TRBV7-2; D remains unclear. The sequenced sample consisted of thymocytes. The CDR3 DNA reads TGTGCCAGCAGCCTATTTGCGGGCTACACCTTC. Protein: CASSLFAGYTF.